This T cell receptor beta chain was recovered during a study of graft-versus-host responses after intestinal transplantation (dated by TCRdb to about 2021). Notes on the research overall: The transplants that recipients got were multivisceral, liver-intestinal, or isolated intestinal. Bulk TCR-beta CDR3 sequencing was used to track graft-versus-host and host-versus-graft alloreactive T cell clones in the graft, circulation and bone marrow after intestinal transplantation. To identify alloreactive clones, pre-transplant mixed lymphocyte reaction products were sequenced and compared with unstimulated pre-transplant donor and recipient T cells. Every recipient was given anti-thymocyte globulin induction, then maintenance tacrolimus and steroids for 2 to 3 years. Rather than going through the commercial service, samples from three later patients were sequenced in-house on an Illumina MiSeq and processed with MiXCR. A peak of at least 4% donor T cells among recipient peripheral blood mononuclear cells was the definition used for donor T cell macrochimerism. A cohort of about 26 intestinal transplant recipients, including one retransplant, was enrolled, and 3 patients lacking pretransplant specimens were excluded. Summary of the overall study and its limitations: High GvH to HvG T cell clonal ratios were observed in the allografts of patients with donor T cell macrochimerism. GvH clones turned up in recipient bone marrow, with some appearing earlier in ileal mucosa or blood, a pattern consistent with an intestinal mucosal origin. Conclusions were limited by the relatively low number and heterogeneity of intestinal transplant patients. Early after transplant, peak levels of circulating GvH clones were associated with declines in HvG clones.

Library preparation used the immunoSEQ multiplex PCR assay. For most patients, genomic DNA was isolated using the Qiagen DNeasy Blood and Tissue Kit and was shipped frozen to Adaptive Biotechnologies for TCR sequencing. For most patients, genomic DNA was subjected to high-throughput TCR-beta CDR3 sequencing by Adaptive Biotechnologies. The study's processing was this. TCR sequencing data were retrieved from Adaptive's ImmunoSEQ software for more than 15 patients, whereas a few other patients were processed with MiXCR and VDJtools. CD4 versus CD8 sorting errors were corrected by removing sequences found in both subsets at a frequency ratio below 5:1. CDR3 nucleotide sequences shared by donor and recipient were removed because the origin of these sequences could not be assigned. To count as alloreactive, a clone needed at least 2-fold expansion over unstimulated cells and a minimum CFSE-low frequency of 0.002% (template counts) or 0.001% (read counts). A clone was considered mappable if detected in the sequenced pre-transplant spleen, lymph node, or MLR CFSE-low populations of the donor or recipient. Cumulative frequency of alloreactive clones was calculated as a percentage of all sequences weighted by copy number. TCRdb holds this immuneACCESS table with in-frame rearrangements only. Some clones are missing; in checked studies, unresolved V genes explain under half, and the rest has no known cause. Clone size and the V and J calls come from that table; the DNA yielded D and trimming. The sample profile shows about 97,000 clones; 85% to 95% of them were found once. The top ten constitute less than 0.08% of the sample.

The label giving this sample's time point can be read as: cells obtained before transplantation from donor or recipient. CD3+CD4+ and CD3+CD8+ populations were FACS-sorted from unstimulated pre-transplant donor and recipient cells taken from spleen or lymph nodes. For CDR1 and CDR2, the germline V gene lists LGHNT and FRNRAP. V is clipped by 5 bases and J by 8 bases, and the sequence between their germline boundaries is 12 bases long. The CDR3 covers 12 residues, taking in both the cysteine and the phenylalanine. Only the CDR3 part of the read is kept: 36 bases, read in frame from the first base. A remark on this clone: There is no known antigen for this receptor. No base-level quality is on record; no much larger clone is a single base apart.

The clonotype was recovered from a human donor who was the organ donor for an intestinal transplant. The specimen was unstimulated CD8+ T cells sorted from spleen or lymph node cells, collected before transplant. The V gene is TRBV12-5 and the J gene is TRBJ1-2, with no reliable assignment of the D segment. CDR3 region: CASGTPREGYTF. The bases read TGTGCTAGTGGTACGCCTCGAGAGGGCTACACCTTC.